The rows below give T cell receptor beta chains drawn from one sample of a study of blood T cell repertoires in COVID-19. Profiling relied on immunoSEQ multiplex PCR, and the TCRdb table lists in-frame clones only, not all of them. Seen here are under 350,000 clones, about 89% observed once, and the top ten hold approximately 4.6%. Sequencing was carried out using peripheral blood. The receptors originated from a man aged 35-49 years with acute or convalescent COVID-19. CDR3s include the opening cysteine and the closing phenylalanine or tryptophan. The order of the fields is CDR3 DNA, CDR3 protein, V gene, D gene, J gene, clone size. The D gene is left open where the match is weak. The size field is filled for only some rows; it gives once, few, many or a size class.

CDR3nt: TGTGCCAGCAGTGAAGGAGGGGGATGGGGCTACACCTTC
CDR3aa: CASSEGGGWGYTF
v_gene: TRBV2
d_gene: .
j_gene: TRBJ1-2
abundance: .

CDR3nt: TGTGCCAGCTCACCATATACGGGACAGGGGATGGCTGAAGCTTTCTTT
CDR3aa: CASSPYTGQGMAEAFF
v_gene: TRBV18
d_gene: TRBD1
j_gene: TRBJ1-1
abundance: .

CDR3nt: TGCGCCAGCAGTGAGTCGGTAGCGGGGGGCAACAATGAGCAGTTCTTC
CDR3aa: CASSESVAGGNNEQFF
v_gene: TRBV10-1
d_gene: TRBD2
j_gene: TRBJ2-1
abundance: .

CDR3nt: TGTGCCAGCAGCCAACTTGAGACAGGGCAAGGAAAACTGTTTTTT
CDR3aa: CASSQLETGQGKLFF
v_gene: TRBV4-2
d_gene: TRBD1
j_gene: TRBJ1-4
abundance: once

CDR3nt: TGCGCCAGCAGTGAGTCGAAGACTAGCGGGGGGCCAGTGGATACGCAGTATTTT
CDR3aa: CASSESKTSGGPVDTQYF
v_gene: TRBV10-2
d_gene: TRBD2
j_gene: TRBJ2-3
abundance: .

CDR3nt: TGTGCCAGCAGCACCGACAGGGAGGATGAGCAGTTCTTC
CDR3aa: CASSTDREDEQFF
v_gene: TRBV11-2
d_gene: .
j_gene: TRBJ2-1
abundance: .

CDR3nt: TGTGCCAGCAGACGACAGGGGGGGCAGCCCCAGCATTTT
CDR3aa: CASRRQGGQPQHF
v_gene: TRBV2
d_gene: TRBD1
j_gene: TRBJ1-5
abundance: .

CDR3nt: TGTGCCAGCAGTTCTCAGGGAATAGCTGAAGCTTTCTTT
CDR3aa: CASSSQGIAEAFF
v_gene: TRBV6-5
d_gene: .
j_gene: TRBJ1-1
abundance: .

CDR3nt: TGTGCCTGGAGACGGACAGCCAACACTGAAGCTTTCTTT
CDR3aa: CAWRRTANTEAFF
v_gene: TRBV30
d_gene: .
j_gene: TRBJ1-1
abundance: .

CDR3nt: TGTGCCAGCAGTTACTCCACTCAAACGGGGACTGAAGCTTTCTTT
CDR3aa: CASSYSTQTGTEAFF
v_gene: TRBV6-2/TRBV6-3
d_gene: .
j_gene: TRBJ1-1
abundance: once

CDR3nt: TGTGCCAGCAGCCCCTCGACTAGCGGGGAGCTGTTTTTT
CDR3aa: CASSPSTSGELFF
v_gene: TRBV11-3
d_gene: .
j_gene: TRBJ2-2
abundance: .

CDR3nt: TGCGCCAGCAGCCCTCCGACAGGGGGCTCGCTGAACACTGAAGCTTTCTTT
CDR3aa: CASSPPTGGSLNTEAFF
v_gene: TRBV5-1
d_gene: TRBD1
j_gene: TRBJ1-1
abundance: .

CDR3nt: TGCAGCGTTATCCCCGGGACAGGGGATGAAAAACTGTTTTTT
CDR3aa: CSVIPGTGDEKLFF
v_gene: TRBV29-1
d_gene: TRBD1
j_gene: TRBJ1-4
abundance: .

CDR3nt: TGTGCCAGCAGTGGTGACAGGGGTTCCTACAATGAGCAGTTCTTC
CDR3aa: CASSGDRGSYNEQFF
v_gene: TRBV27
d_gene: TRBD1
j_gene: TRBJ2-1
abundance: .

CDR3nt: TGTGCCAGCAGCTCCTCTAGCGGGCGCACTTACAATGAGCAGTTCTTC
CDR3aa: CASSSSSGRTYNEQFF
v_gene: TRBV9
d_gene: TRBD2
j_gene: TRBJ2-1
abundance: .

CDR3nt: TGTGCCATCAGTGAGTTAATGGACCAGGGGAATCTGCCCCAGCATTTT
CDR3aa: CAISELMDQGNLPQHF
v_gene: TRBV10-3
d_gene: .
j_gene: TRBJ1-5
abundance: .

CDR3nt: TGTGCCAGCAGTTCCAGGGAATACTACGAGCAGTACTTC
CDR3aa: CASSSREYYEQYF
v_gene: TRBV6-5
d_gene: .
j_gene: TRBJ2-7
abundance: .

CDR3nt: TGCGCCAGCCGACTAAGGACAGGGCCGTATGGCTACACCTTC
CDR3aa: CASRLRTGPYGYTF
v_gene: TRBV10-2
d_gene: TRBD1
j_gene: TRBJ1-2
abundance: once

CDR3nt: TGTGCCAGCAGCCCCCGACTAGCGGGAGGCCGGAGCTCCTACAATGAGCAGTTCTTC
CDR3aa: CASSPRLAGGRSSYNEQFF
v_gene: TRBV7-8
d_gene: TRBD2
j_gene: TRBJ2-1
abundance: .

CDR3nt: TGTGCCAGCAGTAGGGCGGGACAGGGGGGCAATGAGCAGTTCTTC
CDR3aa: CASSRAGQGGNEQFF
v_gene: TRBV7-2
d_gene: TRBD1
j_gene: TRBJ2-1
abundance: .

CDR3nt: TGTGCCAGCAGTTACTCGAAGCGGGGCCTCTATGGCTACACCTTC
CDR3aa: CASSYSKRGLYGYTF
v_gene: TRBV6-5
d_gene: .
j_gene: TRBJ1-2
abundance: .

CDR3nt: TGTGCCAGCAGCTCGGAAGGGGCGTCCTACAATGAGCAGTTCTTC
CDR3aa: CASSSEGASYNEQFF
v_gene: TRBV7-2
d_gene: .
j_gene: TRBJ2-1
abundance: .

CDR3nt: TGTGCCAGCAGCCTTCGCAGGGGCGTGGAGACCCAGTACTTC
CDR3aa: CASSLRRGVETQYF
v_gene: TRBV14
d_gene: .
j_gene: TRBJ2-5
abundance: .

CDR3nt: TGTGCCAGCAGGGACAGGGGCCCCAGACTGTTTTTT
CDR3aa: CASRDRGPRLFF
v_gene: TRBV2
d_gene: TRBD1
j_gene: TRBJ1-4
abundance: .

CDR3nt: TGTGCCAGCAGTTATCATTCCGGGACAGAAGCTTTCTTT
CDR3aa: CASSYHSGTEAFF
v_gene: TRBV5-4
d_gene: .
j_gene: TRBJ1-1
abundance: .

CDR3nt: TGTGCCAGCAGCGCCACCCCCGGGACAGGGTTTGCAGATACGCAGTATTTT
CDR3aa: CASSATPGTGFADTQYF
v_gene: TRBV9
d_gene: TRBD1
j_gene: TRBJ2-3
abundance: .

CDR3nt: TGTGCCAGCAGTGTCGGGACAGTAGCCACTGAAGCTTTCTTT
CDR3aa: CASSVGTVATEAFF
v_gene: TRBV27
d_gene: TRBD1
j_gene: TRBJ1-1
abundance: .

CDR3nt: TGTGCCAGCTCCCGGGACAGGGGTGAGGGCTACACCTTC
CDR3aa: CASSRDRGEGYTF
v_gene: TRBV6-6
d_gene: TRBD1
j_gene: TRBJ1-2
abundance: .

CDR3nt: TGCGCCAGCAGCCAAGGTGGCAGGGATGGGAATGAGCAGTTCTTC
CDR3aa: CASSQGGRDGNEQFF
v_gene: TRBV4-1
d_gene: .
j_gene: TRBJ2-1
abundance: once

CDR3nt: TGTGCCAGCAGTTTATGGGGGACAGTAAACTACGAGCAGTACTTC
CDR3aa: CASSLWGTVNYEQYF
v_gene: TRBV27
d_gene: TRBD1
j_gene: TRBJ2-7
abundance: .

CDR3nt: TGCGCCAGCAGCTGGGGGACAGGAAACACCGGGGAGCTGTTTTTT
CDR3aa: CASSWGTGNTGELFF
v_gene: TRBV5-1
d_gene: TRBD1
j_gene: TRBJ2-2
abundance: .

CDR3nt: TGTGCCAGCAGTTCCGGGATCCCCAGGAACACCATATATTTT
CDR3aa: CASSSGIPRNTIYF
v_gene: TRBV5-4
d_gene: .
j_gene: TRBJ1-3
abundance: .

CDR3nt: TGTGCCAGCAGCCTCCTAGGGGCGAATTCACCCCTCCACTTT
CDR3aa: CASSLLGANSPLHF
v_gene: TRBV7-3
d_gene: .
j_gene: TRBJ1-6
abundance: .

CDR3nt: TGTGCCACCATGGGCACTAGAAACCCCTACGAGCAGTACTTC
CDR3aa: CATMGTRNPYEQYF
v_gene: TRBV5-8
d_gene: .
j_gene: TRBJ2-7
abundance: once

CDR3nt: TGTGCTAGTGGTTTGCCTCACACTGAAGCTTTCTTT
CDR3aa: CASGLPHTEAFF
v_gene: TRBV12-5
d_gene: .
j_gene: TRBJ1-1
abundance: .

CDR3nt: TGTGCCAGCAGTTGGACAGGGCTCACTGAAGCTTTCTTT
CDR3aa: CASSWTGLTEAFF
v_gene: TRBV12-3/TRBV12-4
d_gene: TRBD1
j_gene: TRBJ1-1
abundance: .

CDR3nt: TGTGCCATCAGTGAGTCGACAGGGAAGGTATCAGCTTTCTTT
CDR3aa: CAISESTGKVSAFF
v_gene: TRBV10-3
d_gene: TRBD1
j_gene: TRBJ1-1
abundance: few

CDR3nt: TGCGCCAGCAGCTTGGACATCCACGAGCAGTACTTC
CDR3aa: CASSLDIHEQYF
v_gene: TRBV5-1
d_gene: .
j_gene: TRBJ2-7
abundance: .

CDR3nt: TGTGCCAGCAGCTTAGTGTCCAGGGAAGGCATTCAGTACTTC
CDR3aa: CASSLVSREGIQYF
v_gene: TRBV11-2
d_gene: .
j_gene: TRBJ2-4
abundance: once

CDR3nt: TGCGCCTCCTATCAAGCGGGGGTCCAAGATACGCAGTATTTT
CDR3aa: CASYQAGVQDTQYF
v_gene: TRBV5-1
d_gene: TRBD2
j_gene: TRBJ2-3
abundance: .

CDR3nt: TGTGCCAGCAGTGAAGGGGCCCCGAACCATCAGCCCCAGCATTTT
CDR3aa: CASSEGAPNHQPQHF
v_gene: TRBV6-1
d_gene: .
j_gene: TRBJ1-5
abundance: .

CDR3nt: TGTGCCTGGAGTAAGACGGGTAGTTATGGCTACACCTTC
CDR3aa: CAWSKTGSYGYTF
v_gene: TRBV30
d_gene: .
j_gene: TRBJ1-2
abundance: once

CDR3nt: TGTGCCAGCAGTGAAGCAGGAGGTCATAGCAATCAGCCCCAGCATTTT
CDR3aa: CASSEAGGHSNQPQHF
v_gene: TRBV6-1
d_gene: .
j_gene: TRBJ1-5
abundance: .

CDR3nt: TGTGCCAGCAGCCTCTCAGGGAATCCACCCCTCCACTTT
CDR3aa: CASSLSGNPPLHF
v_gene: TRBV3-1/TRBV3-2
d_gene: .
j_gene: TRBJ1-6
abundance: few

CDR3nt: TGTGCCAGCAGTTCAGGGAACCATTTGAAACTGTTTTTT
CDR3aa: CASSSGNHLKLFF
v_gene: TRBV6-6
d_gene: .
j_gene: TRBJ1-4
abundance: .

CDR3nt: TGTGCCAGCAGTGAAGTGGCCAGAATCTATAATTCACCCCTCCACTTT
CDR3aa: CASSEVARIYNSPLHF
v_gene: TRBV6-1
d_gene: .
j_gene: TRBJ1-6
abundance: .

CDR3nt: TGTGCCAGCAGCGATCGGGAGGGTACAACTGAAGCTTTCTTT
CDR3aa: CASSDREGTTEAFF
v_gene: TRBV7-8
d_gene: .
j_gene: TRBJ1-1
abundance: .

CDR3nt: TGTGCCAGCAGCTTAGGCAGGGGTGAGAGGAATGAGCAGTTCTTC
CDR3aa: CASSLGRGERNEQFF
v_gene: TRBV7-6
d_gene: .
j_gene: TRBJ2-1
abundance: .

CDR3nt: TGTGCCAGCAGCGTATTCGGAAGGGGTAATGAAAAACTGTTTTTT
CDR3aa: CASSVFGRGNEKLFF
v_gene: TRBV9
d_gene: .
j_gene: TRBJ1-4
abundance: .

CDR3nt: TGTGCCTGGAGTGTAAAGGCGGTCGATGAGCAGTTCTTC
CDR3aa: CAWSVKAVDEQFF
v_gene: TRBV30
d_gene: .
j_gene: TRBJ2-1
abundance: .

CDR3nt: TGCGCCAGCAGTGAGTCCGGGGGATATAATGAAAAACTGTTTTTT
CDR3aa: CASSESGGYNEKLFF
v_gene: TRBV10-2
d_gene: .
j_gene: TRBJ1-4
abundance: .

CDR3nt: TGTGCCAGCAGTGATAGACAGGCGAACACTGAAGCTTTCTTT
CDR3aa: CASSDRQANTEAFF
v_gene: TRBV2
d_gene: .
j_gene: TRBJ1-1
abundance: .

CDR3nt: TGTGCCAGCAGCCCTCTAGCGGGGCCCTACAATGAGCAGTTCTTC
CDR3aa: CASSPLAGPYNEQFF
v_gene: TRBV7-8
d_gene: TRBD2
j_gene: TRBJ2-1
abundance: .

CDR3nt: TGCAGCATCCGGGACAGCCAAAACGAGCAGTACTTC
CDR3aa: CSIRDSQNEQYF
v_gene: TRBV29-1
d_gene: TRBD1
j_gene: TRBJ2-7
abundance: .

CDR3nt: TGTGCCAGCAGCTCCCGACAGGGATGGACAGATACGCAGTATTTT
CDR3aa: CASSSRQGWTDTQYF
v_gene: TRBV9
d_gene: TRBD1
j_gene: TRBJ2-3
abundance: .